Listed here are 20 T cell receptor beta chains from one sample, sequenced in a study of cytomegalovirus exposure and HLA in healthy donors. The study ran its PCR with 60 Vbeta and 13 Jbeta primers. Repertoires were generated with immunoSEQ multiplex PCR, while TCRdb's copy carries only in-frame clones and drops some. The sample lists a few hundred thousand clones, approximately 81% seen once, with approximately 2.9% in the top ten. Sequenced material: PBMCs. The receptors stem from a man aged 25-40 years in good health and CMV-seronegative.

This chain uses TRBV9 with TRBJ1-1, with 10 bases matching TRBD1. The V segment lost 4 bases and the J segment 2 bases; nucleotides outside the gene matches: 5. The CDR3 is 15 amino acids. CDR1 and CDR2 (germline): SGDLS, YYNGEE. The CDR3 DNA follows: TGTGCCAGCAGCTCAGACAGGGGGCGAAACACTGAAGCTTTCTTT. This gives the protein CASSSDRGRNTEAFF.

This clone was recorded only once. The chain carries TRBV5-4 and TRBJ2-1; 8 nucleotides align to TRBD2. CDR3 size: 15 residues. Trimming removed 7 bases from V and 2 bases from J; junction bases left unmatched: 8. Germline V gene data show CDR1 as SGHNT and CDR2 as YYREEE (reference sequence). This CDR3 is CASLRSGGPYNEQFF. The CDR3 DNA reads TGTGCCAGCCTCCGGTCGGGGGGGCCCTACAATGAGCAGTTCTTC.

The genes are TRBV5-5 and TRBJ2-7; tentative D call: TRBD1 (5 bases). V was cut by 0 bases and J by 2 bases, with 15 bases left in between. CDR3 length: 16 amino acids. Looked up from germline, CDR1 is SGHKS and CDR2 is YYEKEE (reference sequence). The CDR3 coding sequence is TGTGCCAGCAGCTTGGCTCCAGGACACATCCCCTACGAGCAGTACTTC. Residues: CASSLAPGHIPYEQYF. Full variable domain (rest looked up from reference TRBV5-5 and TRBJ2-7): DAGVTQSPTHLIKTRGQQVTLRCSPISGHKSVSWYQQVLGQGPQFIFQYYEKEERGRGNFPDRFSARQFPNYSSELNVNALLLGDSALYLCASSLAPGHIPYEQYFGPGTRLTVT.

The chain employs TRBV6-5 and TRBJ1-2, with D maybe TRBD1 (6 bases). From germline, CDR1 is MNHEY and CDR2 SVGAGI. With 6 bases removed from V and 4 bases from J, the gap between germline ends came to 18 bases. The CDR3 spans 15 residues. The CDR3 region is CASRTNRDTSYGYTF. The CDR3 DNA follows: TGTGCCAGCAGGACAAACAGGGACACTAGCTATGGCTACACCTTC.

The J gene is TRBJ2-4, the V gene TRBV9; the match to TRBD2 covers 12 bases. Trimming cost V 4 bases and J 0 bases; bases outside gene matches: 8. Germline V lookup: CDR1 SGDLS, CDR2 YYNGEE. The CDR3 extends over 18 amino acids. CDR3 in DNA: TGTGCCAGCAGCCGAAGACTAGCGGGGGATTCAGCCAAAAACATTCAGTACTTC. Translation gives CASSRRLAGDSAKNIQYF. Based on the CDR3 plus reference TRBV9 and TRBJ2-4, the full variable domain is DSGVTQTPKHLITATGQRVTLRCSPRSGDLSVYWYQQSLDQGLQFLIQYYNGEERAKGNILERFSAQQFPDLHSELNLSSLELGDSALYFCASSRRLAGDSAKNIQYFGAGTRLSVL.

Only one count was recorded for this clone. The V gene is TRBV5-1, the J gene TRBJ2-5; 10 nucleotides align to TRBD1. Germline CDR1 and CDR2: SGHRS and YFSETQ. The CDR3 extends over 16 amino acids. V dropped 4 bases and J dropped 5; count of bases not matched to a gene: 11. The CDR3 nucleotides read TGCGCCAGCAGCGAACCCTCCGGGACAGGGGTGGAGACCCAGTACTTC. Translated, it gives CASSEPSGTGVETQYF.

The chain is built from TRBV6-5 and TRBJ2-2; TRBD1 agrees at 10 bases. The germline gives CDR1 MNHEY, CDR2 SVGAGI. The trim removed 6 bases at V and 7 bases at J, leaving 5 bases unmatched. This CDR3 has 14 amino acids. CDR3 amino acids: CASSQTGGNGELFF. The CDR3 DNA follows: TGTGCCAGCAGCCAGACAGGGGGCAACGGGGAGCTGTTTTTT.

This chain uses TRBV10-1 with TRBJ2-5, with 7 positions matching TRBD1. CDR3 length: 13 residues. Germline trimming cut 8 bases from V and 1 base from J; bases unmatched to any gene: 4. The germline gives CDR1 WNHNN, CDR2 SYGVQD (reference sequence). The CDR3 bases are TGCGCCAGCGGGGACAGCCCCCAAGAGACCCAGTACTTC. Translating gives CASGDSPQETQYF.

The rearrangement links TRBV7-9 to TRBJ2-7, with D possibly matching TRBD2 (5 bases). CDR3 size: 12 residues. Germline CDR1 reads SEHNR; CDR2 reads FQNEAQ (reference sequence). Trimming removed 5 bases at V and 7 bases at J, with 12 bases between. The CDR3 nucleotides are TGTGCCAGCAGCCCCCCTTCGGGGGAGCAGTACTTC. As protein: CASSPPSGEQYF. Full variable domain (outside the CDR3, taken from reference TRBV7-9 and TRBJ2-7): DTGVSQNPRHKITKRGQNVTFRCDPISEHNRLYWYRQTLGQGPEFLTYFQNEAQLEKSRLLSDRFSAERPKGSFSTLEIQRTEQGDSAMYLCASSPPSGEQYFGPGTRLTVT.

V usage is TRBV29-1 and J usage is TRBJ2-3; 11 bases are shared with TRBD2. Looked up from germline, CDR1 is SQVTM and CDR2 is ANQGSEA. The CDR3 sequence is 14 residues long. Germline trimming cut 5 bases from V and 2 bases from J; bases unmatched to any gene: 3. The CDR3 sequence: CSVPLAGVTDTQYF. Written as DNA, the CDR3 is TGCAGCGTTCCACTAGCGGGGGTCACAGATACGCAGTATTTT.

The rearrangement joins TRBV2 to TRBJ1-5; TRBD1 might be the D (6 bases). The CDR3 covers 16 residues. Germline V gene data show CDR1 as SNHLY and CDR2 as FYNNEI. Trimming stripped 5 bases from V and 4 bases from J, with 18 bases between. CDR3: CASSQGHATKNQPQHF. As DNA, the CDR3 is TGTGCCAGCAGTCAGGGGCACGCGACAAAAAATCAGCCCCAGCATTTT.

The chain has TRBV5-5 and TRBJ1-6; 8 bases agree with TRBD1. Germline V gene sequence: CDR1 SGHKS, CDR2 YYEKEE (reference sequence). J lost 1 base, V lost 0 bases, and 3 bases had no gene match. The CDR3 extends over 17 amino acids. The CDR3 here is CASSLGQGISYNSPLHF. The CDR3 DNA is TGTGCCAGCAGCTTGGGACAGGGGATATCCTATAATTCACCCCTCCACTTT.

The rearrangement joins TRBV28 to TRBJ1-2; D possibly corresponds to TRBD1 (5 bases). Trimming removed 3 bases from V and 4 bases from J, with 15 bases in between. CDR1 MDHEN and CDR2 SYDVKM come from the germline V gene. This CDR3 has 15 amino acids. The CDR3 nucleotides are TGTGCCAGCAGTTTCCCGATTGGCAGGGCCTATGGCTACACCTTC. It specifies CASSFPIGRAYGYTF.

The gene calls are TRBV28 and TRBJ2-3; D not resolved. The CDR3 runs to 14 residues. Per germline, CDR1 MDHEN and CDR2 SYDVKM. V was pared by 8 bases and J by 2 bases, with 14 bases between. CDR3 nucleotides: TGTGCCAGCGCCCTCGGGTCTACCACAGATACGCAGTATTTT. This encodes CASALGSTTDTQYF.

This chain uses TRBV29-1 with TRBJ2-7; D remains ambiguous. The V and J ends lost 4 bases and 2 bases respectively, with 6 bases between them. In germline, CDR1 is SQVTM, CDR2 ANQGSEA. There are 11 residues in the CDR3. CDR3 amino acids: CSVGSTYEQYF. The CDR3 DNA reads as TGCAGCGTTGGCAGTACCTACGAGCAGTACTTC.

The chain's CDR3 is CASSPRLTLGGTEAFF. The CDR3 nucleotides read TGTGCCAGCAGCCCCAGACTTACCTTGGGGGGCACTGAAGCTTTCTTT. This chain uses TRBV7-9 with TRBJ1-1; D may be TRBD1 (5 bases). Trimming removed 5 bases from V and 4 bases from J, with 20 bases in between. Germline CDR1 and CDR2: SEHNR and FQNEAQ (reference sequence). This CDR3 contains 16 residues.

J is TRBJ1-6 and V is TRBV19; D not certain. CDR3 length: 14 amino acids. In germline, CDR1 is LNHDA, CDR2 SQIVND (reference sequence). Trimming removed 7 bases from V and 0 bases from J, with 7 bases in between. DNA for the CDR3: TGTGCCAGTACCACTAGCTCCTATAATTCACCCCTCCACTTT. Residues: CASTTSSYNSPLHF.

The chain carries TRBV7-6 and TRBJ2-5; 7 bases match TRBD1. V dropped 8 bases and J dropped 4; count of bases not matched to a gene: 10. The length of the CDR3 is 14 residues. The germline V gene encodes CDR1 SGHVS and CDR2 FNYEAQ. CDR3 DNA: TGTGCCAGCGTCGAGGGGGCAAGGGGAGAGACCCAGTACTTC. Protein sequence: CASVEGARGETQYF.

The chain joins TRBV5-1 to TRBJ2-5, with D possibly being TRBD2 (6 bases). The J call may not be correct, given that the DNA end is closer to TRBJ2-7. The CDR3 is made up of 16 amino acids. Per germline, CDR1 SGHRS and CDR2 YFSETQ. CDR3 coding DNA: TGCGCCAGCAGCTTGGTAGGCGGGGTAGGGCCCAACGAGCAGTACTTC. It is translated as CASSLVGGVGPNEQYF.

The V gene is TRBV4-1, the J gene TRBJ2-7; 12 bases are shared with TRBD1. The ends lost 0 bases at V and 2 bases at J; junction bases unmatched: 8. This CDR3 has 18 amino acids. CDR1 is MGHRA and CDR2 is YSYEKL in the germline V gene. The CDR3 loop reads CASSQEGTGGSLAYEQYF. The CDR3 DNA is TGCGCCAGCAGCCAAGAAGGGACAGGGGGCTCTTTAGCCTACGAGCAGTACTTC.